These 5 T cell receptor beta chains came from one sample sequenced in a study of T cell responses to AZD1222 COVID-19 vaccine. The assay was immunoSEQ multiplex PCR, and TCRdb's table has in-frame clones only and misses some. The sample has 100,000 or so clones, more than 70% seen once; the top ten hold approximately 10%. The source was peripheral blood, collected on day 0 of AZD1222 vaccination. Receptors originate from an adult in good health.

The V and J genes are TRBV11-2 and TRBJ2-1; D may correspond to TRBD1 or TRBD2 (6 bases each). There are 14 residues in the CDR3. Germline-derived CDR1 and CDR2 are SGHAT and FQNNGV. The ends were cut back, 7 bases at V and 8 bases at J, with 18 bases in the middle. CDR3 DNA sequence: TGTGCCAGCAACCTATGGGGGGCAGCCGATGAGCAGTTCTTC. It encodes CASNLWGAADEQFF.

V usage is TRBV19 and J usage is TRBJ2-5; a possible D gene is TRBD1 (5 bases). V lost 3 bases and J lost 1, with 6 bases in between. The CDR3 totals 13 residues. Germline assignment: CDR1 LNHDA and CDR2 SQIVND (reference sequence). The chain's CDR3 is CASSIQGQETQYF. The CDR3 region has the DNA TGTGCCAGTAGTATCCAGGGCCAAGAGACCCAGTACTTC.

The chain carries TRBV28 and TRBJ1-5; D is perhaps TRBD1 (6 bases). Trimming pared 6 bases from V and 9 bases from J, leaving 12 bases between. The CDR3 spans 12 residues. The germline CDR1 and CDR2 sequences are MDHEN and SYDVKM. This chain's CDR3 is CASRTGDRPQHF. CDR3 in DNA: TGTGCCAGCAGGACAGGAGATCGGCCCCAGCATTTT.

J is TRBJ2-1 and V is TRBV29-1; TRBD2 matches at 15 bases. Losses at the gene ends were 3 bases for V and 7 bases for J; bases not matched to a gene: 4. CDR3 length: 15 residues. CDR1 and CDR2 from the germline V gene are SQVTM and ANQGSEA. This CDR3 reads CSVDGTSGRWNEQFF. CDR3 in DNA: TGCAGCGTTGACGGGACTAGCGGGAGGTGGAATGAGCAGTTCTTC.

This clone was found once. The chain combines TRBV7-9 with TRBJ2-2; a possible D gene is TRBD1 (6 bases). Trimming shortened V by 3 bases and J by 4 bases, and 12 bases separated the two germline ends. This CDR3 contains 15 residues. CDR1 SEHNR and CDR2 FQNEAQ come from the germline V gene (reference sequence). The chain's CDR3 is CASSFTGFSTGELFF. The DNA of the CDR3 is TGTGCCAGCAGCTTCACAGGGTTCTCCACCGGGGAGCTGTTTTTT.